This T cell receptor beta chain came from a study of T cells in Graves' hyperthyroidism and ophthalmopathy. Researchers amplified the TCR beta CDR3 regions from RNA transcripts. The HTBI set primed first-round TCR CDR3 RT-PCR. One entry per CDR3 protein, called by TCRdb with MiXCR from the multiplex PCR reads. The data contain approximately 870,000 distinct CDR3 sequences, over 35% of them singletons. Trimming removed 4 bases from V and 3 bases from J, with 13 bases in between. The V gene's germline CDR1 is SGHTA and CDR2 FQGTGA. The CDR3 contains 15 residues. Turning to this clonotype: Its antigen is not known.

The authors deemed Graves' hyperthyroidism stable absent ophthalmopathy progression within 18 months. The diagnostic basis comprised clinical symptoms, serum thyroxine and TRAb, thyroid ultrasound and orbital computed tomography. PBMCs were sourced from less than 13 ml fresh peripheral blood. Study findings and constraints: A median about 6.5 months before onset, the model predicted ophthalmopathy.

Sequenced sample: blood. This receptor was obtained from a man between 18 and 35 years old with Graves' hyperthyroidism. The chain joins TRBV7-3 to TRBJ1-5, with D possibly TRBD1 on 5 matching bases. The CDR3 spells CASSSVGGYNQPQHF. CDR3 bases: TGTGCCAGCAGCTCCGTCGGGGGGTACAATCAGCCCCAGCATTTT.